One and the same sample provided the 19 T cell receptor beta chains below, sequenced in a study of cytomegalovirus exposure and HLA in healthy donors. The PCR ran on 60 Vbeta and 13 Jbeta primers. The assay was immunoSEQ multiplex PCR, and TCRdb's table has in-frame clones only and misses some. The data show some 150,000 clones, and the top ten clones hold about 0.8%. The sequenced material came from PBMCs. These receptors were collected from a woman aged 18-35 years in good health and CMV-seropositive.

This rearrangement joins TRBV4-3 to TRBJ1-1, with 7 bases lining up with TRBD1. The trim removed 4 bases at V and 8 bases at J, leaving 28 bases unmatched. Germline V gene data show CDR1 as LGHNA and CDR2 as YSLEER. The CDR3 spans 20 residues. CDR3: CASSREKTTGASAQRYEAFF. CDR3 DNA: TGCGCCAGCAGCCGAGAAAAGACCACAGGGGCGTCCGCCCAAAGATACGAAGCTTTCTTT.

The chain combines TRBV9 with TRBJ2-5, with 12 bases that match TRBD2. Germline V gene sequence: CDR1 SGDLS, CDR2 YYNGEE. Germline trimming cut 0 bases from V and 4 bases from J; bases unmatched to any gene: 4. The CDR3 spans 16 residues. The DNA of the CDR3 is TGTGCCAGCAGCGTAGAGCCTAGCGGGGGGGCAGAGACCCAGTACTTC. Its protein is CASSVEPSGGAETQYF.

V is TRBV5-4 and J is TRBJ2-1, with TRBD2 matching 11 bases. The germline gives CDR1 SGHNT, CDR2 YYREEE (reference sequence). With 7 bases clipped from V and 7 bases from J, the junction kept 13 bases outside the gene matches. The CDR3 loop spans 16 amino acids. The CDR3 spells CASCLQLAGAGNEQFF. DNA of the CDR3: TGTGCCAGCTGCCTTCAACTAGCGGGAGCCGGAAATGAGCAGTTCTTC.

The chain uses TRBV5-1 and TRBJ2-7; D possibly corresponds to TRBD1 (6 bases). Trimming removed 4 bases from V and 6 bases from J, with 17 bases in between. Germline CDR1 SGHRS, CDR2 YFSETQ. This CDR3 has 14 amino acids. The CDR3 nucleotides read TGCGCCAGCAGCGGGGCAGGGACATTTAGCGAGCAGTACTTC. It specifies CASSGAGTFSEQYF.

The CDR3 DNA sequence: TGTGCCACCAGTAGATCGAAGGAGGGCTATGAGCAGTTCTTC. Translated: CATSRSKEGYEQFF. This chain links TRBV15 with TRBJ2-1; D is perhaps TRBD2 (6 bases). Germline CDR1 is LNHNV and CDR2 is YYDKDF (reference sequence). The CDR3 runs 14 residues. V dropped 6 bases and J dropped 8 bases, with 17 bases sitting between them.

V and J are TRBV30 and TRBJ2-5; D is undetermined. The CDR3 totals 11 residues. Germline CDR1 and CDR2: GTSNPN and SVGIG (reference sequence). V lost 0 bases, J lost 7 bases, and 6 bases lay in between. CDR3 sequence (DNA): TGTGCCTGGAGTGTACGGGTGACCCAGTACTTC. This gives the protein CAWSVRVTQYF.

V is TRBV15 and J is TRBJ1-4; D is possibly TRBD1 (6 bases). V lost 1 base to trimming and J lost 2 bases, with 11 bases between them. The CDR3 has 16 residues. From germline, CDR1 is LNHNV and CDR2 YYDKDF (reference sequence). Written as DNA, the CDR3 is TGTGCCACCAGCAGAGGAGAGGGGGGGACTAATGAAAAACTGTTTTTT. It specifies CATSRGEGGTNEKLFF.

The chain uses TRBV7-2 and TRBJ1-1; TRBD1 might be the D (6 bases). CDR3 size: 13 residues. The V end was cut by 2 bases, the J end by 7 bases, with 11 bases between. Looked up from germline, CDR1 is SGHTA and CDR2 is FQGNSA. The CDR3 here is CASSLSVQGEAFF. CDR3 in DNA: TGTGCCAGCAGCTTATCGGTACAGGGTGAAGCTTTCTTT.

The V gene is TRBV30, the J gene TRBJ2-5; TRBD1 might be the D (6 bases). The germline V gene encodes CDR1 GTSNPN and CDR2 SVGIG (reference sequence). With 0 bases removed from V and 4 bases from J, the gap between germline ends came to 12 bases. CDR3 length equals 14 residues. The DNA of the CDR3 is TGTGCCTGGAGTGTACGAATAGGGGGAGAGACCCAGTACTTC. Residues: CAWSVRIGGETQYF.

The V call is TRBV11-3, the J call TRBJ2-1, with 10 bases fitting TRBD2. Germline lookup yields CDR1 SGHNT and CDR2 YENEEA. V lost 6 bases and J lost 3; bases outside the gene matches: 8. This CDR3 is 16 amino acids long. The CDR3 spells CASSPTSGRDYNEQFF. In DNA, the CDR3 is TGTGCCAGCAGTCCGACCAGCGGGAGGGACTACAATGAGCAGTTCTTC.

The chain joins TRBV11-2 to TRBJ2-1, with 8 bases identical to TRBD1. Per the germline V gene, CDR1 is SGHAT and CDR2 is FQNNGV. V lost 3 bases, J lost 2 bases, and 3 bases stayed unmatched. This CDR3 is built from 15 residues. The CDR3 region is CASSFGQGPYNEQFF. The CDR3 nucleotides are TGTGCCAGCAGCTTCGGACAGGGCCCCTACAATGAGCAGTTCTTC.

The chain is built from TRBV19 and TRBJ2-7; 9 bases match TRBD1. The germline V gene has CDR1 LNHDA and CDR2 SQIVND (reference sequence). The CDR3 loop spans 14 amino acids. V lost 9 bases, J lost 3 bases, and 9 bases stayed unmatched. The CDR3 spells CASGTRDRVYEQYF. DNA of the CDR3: TGTGCCAGCGGGACCCGGGACAGGGTCTACGAGCAGTACTTC. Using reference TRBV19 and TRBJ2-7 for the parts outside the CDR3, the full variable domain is DGGITQSPKYLFRKEGQNVTLSCEQNLNHDAMYWYRQDPGQGLRLIYYSQIVNDFQKGDIAEGYSVSREKKESFPLTVTSAQKNPTAFYLCASGTRDRVYEQYFGPGTRLTVT.

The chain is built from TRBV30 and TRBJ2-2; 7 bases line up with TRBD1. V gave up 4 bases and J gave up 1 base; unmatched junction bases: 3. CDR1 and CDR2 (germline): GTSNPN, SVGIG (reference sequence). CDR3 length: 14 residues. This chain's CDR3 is CAWNRQGNTGELFF. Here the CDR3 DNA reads TGTGCCTGGAACCGACAGGGGAACACCGGGGAGCTGTTTTTT.

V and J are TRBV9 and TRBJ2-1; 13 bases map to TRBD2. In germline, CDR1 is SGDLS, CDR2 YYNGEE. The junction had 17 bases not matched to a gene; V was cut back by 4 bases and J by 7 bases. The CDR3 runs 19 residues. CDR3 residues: CASSRRTSGSLWGTNEQFF. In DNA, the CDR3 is TGTGCCAGCAGCCGCCGGACTAGCGGGAGTTTATGGGGGACGAATGAGCAGTTCTTC.

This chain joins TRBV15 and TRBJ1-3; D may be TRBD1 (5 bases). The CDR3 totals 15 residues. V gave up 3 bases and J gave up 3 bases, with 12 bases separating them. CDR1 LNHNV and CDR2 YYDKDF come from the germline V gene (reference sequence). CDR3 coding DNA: TGTGCCACCAGCAGGGAAGACAGTATTGGAAACACCATATATTTT. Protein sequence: CATSREDSIGNTIYF.

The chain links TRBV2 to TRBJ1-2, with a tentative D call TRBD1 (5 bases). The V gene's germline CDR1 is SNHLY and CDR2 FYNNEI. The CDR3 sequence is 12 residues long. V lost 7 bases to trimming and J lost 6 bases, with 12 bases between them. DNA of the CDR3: TGTGCCAGCACGGGGGGGTTCGATGGCTACACCTTC. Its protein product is CASTGGFDGYTF.

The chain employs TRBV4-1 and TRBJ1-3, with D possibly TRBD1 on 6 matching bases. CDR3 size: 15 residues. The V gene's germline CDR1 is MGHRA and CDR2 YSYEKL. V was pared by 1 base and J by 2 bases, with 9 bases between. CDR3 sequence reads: CASSQARGTGNTIYF. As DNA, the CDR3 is TGCGCCAGCAGCCAAGCAAGGGGGACTGGAAACACCATATATTTT.

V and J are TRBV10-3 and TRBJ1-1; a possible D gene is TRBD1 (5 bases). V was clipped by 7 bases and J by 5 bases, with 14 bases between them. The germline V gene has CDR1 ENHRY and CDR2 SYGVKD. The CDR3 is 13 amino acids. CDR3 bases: TGTGCCATCATGGGCGGTGGGGGGACTGAAGCTTTCTTT. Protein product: CAIMGGGGTEAFF.

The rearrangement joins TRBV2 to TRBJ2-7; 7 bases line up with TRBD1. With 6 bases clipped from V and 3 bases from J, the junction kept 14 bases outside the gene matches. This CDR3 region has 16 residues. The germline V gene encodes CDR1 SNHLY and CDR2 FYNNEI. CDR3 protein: CASSKDRDSNFYEQYF. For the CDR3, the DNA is TGTGCCAGCAGCAAGGACCGGGACAGCAATTTCTACGAGCAGTACTTC.